The TCR beta chain described here comes from a study of early T cells in non-severe SARS-CoV-2 infection. On the study more broadly: Unsorted whole-blood RNA was sequenced in bulk, leaving chains unpaired.

Germline-derived CDR1 and CDR2 are SGHDN and FVKESK. The V segment lost 0 bases and the J segment 7 bases; nucleotides outside the gene matches: 6. The CDR3 totals 16 residues. General study results and limits: CD4 and private specificities were missed by VDJdb matching, which favored anti-spike CD8 responses.

This clonotype was observed at least ten times. Antigen: not known. Individual cDNA molecules were tagged with unique molecular identifiers, the study reported. TCRdb re-called the 5' RACE reads with MiXCR, one entry per CDR3 protein. The sample lists nearly 55,000 distinct CDR3 sequences, roughly 7.1% seen once, with over 9.5% in the top ten. Material: whole blood, obtained at baseline. The genes are TRBV14 and TRBJ2-1, with 10 bases lining up with TRBD2. The TCR originated in an adult who was a healthcare worker with PCR-confirmed SARS-CoV-2 infection or an uninfected control (not recorded which). CDR3 sequence (DNA): TGTGCCAGCAGCCAAGAATCCCTAGCGGGAGATAATGAGCAGTTCTTC. Its protein product is CASSQESLAGDNEQFF.